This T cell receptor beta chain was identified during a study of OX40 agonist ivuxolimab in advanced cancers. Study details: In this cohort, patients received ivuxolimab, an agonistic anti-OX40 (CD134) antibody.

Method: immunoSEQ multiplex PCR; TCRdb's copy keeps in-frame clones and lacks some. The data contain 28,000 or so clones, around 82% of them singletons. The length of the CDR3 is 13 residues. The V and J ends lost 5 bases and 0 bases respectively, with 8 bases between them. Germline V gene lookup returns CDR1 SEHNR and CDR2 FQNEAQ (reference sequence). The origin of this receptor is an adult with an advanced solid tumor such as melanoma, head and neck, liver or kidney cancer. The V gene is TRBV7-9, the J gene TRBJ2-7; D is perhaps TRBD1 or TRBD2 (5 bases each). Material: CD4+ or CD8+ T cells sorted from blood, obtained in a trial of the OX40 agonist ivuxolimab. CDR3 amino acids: CASSLGASYEQYF. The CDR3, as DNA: TGTGCCAGCAGCCTCGGGGCCTCCTACGAGCAGTACTTC.